Sequencing of this T cell receptor (beta chain) was carried out in a study of blood T cell repertoires in COVID-19. This CDR3 has 14 amino acids. The V gene lost 3 bases and the J gene lost 1 base, with 5 bases spanning the gap. CDR1 is SGDLS and CDR2 is YYNGEE in the germline V gene. Method: immunoSEQ multiplex PCR; TCRdb's copy keeps in-frame clones and lacks some. The sample lists about 140,000 clones; about 86% were seen once. Sequencing input: peripheral blood. The receptor comes from a woman in her sixties or seventies with acute or convalescent COVID-19. This chain connects TRBV9 to TRBJ2-6; D is possibly TRBD1 (5 bases). Here the CDR3 reads CASSGQSGANVLTF. The CDR3, as DNA: TGTGCCAGCAGCGGACAGTCTGGGGCCAACGTCCTGACTTTC.